This section outlines one T cell receptor beta chain sequence together with its context. As originally analysed: Estimation of nucleated cell counts was performed using reference gene primer amplification. Produced via immunoSEQ multiplex PCR; TCRdb's table is partial and in-frame only. That table supplies the V and J calls and clone size; D and trimming were determined from the DNA. The sample yields 100,000 to 150,000 clones, around nine tenths seen once. The V end was cut by 7 bases, the J end by 8 bases, with 26 bases between. Germline-derived CDR1 and CDR2 are MNHNY and SVGAGI (reference sequence). The CDR3 runs 16 residues. The data derive from a study of blood T cell repertoires in COVID-19. Looking at the study overall: Samples of COVID-19 (acute and convalescent) were obtained from the United States, Italy and Spain. Sample material is recorded as cDNA or gDNA derived from T cells, B-cell-depleted T cells, or PBMCs.

The chain recombines TRBV6-6 with TRBJ1-1; no clear D. This TCR was sampled from a woman older than 75 with acute or convalescent COVID-19. Sequencing input: peripheral blood. CDR3 sequence reads: CASTSRVTHSSREAFF. In nucleotides, the CDR3 is TGTGCCAGCACCAGCCGGGTCACACACTCTTCCCGGGAAGCTTTCTTT.